This T cell receptor beta chain was retrieved from a study of PD-1 blockade in classical Hodgkin lymphoma. Notes on the study in general: A reduction in baseline TCR diversity was reportedly seen in newly diagnosed patients relative to healthy donors. Nothing has yet pinned down what causes the repertoire differences, possibly disease activity or prior therapy.

Libraries were prepared by immunoSEQ multiplex PCR; TCRdb keeps only in-frame clonotypes and omits some of them. This sample has about 21,000 clones, with about 83% found just once. This CDR3 has 16 residues. Trimming removed 2 bases from V and 5 bases from J; junction bases left unmatched: 7. The V gene's germline CDR1 is MNHEY and CDR2 SMNVEV (reference sequence). Time point reported: newly diagnosed, previously untreated cHL patient sample. Magnetic negative selection of thawed PBMCs yielded the CD8+ T cells. Comparison samples consisted of PBMCs from newly diagnosed, untreated classical Hodgkin lymphoma. As concerns this clone: The antigen remains unidentified.

The TCR sequence derives from a human donor with classical Hodgkin lymphoma. Sequencing was done on a sample of CD8+ T cells from blood. The V gene is TRBV27, the J gene TRBJ2-7, with 12 positions matching TRBD2. CDR3 sequence reads: CASSLPASGGDDEQYF. CDR3 in DNA: TGTGCCAGCAGTTTACCGGCTAGCGGGGGGGACGACGAGCAGTACTTC.